Listed below are T cell receptor beta chains from one sample, sequenced in a study of early T cells in non-severe SARS-CoV-2 infection. TCRdb independently ran MiXCR on the 5' RACE reads; one entry per CDR3 protein. The table shows 65,000 to 95,000 distinct CDR3 sequences, with roughly 4.7% occurring only once. Specimen: whole blood, collected at baseline. The origin of the receptors is an adult who was a healthcare worker with PCR-confirmed SARS-CoV-2 infection or an uninfected control (not recorded which). Each CDR3 is given with its conserved first and last residue. The D gene is left open where the match is weak. Only part of the rows carry a size: once, few, many, or a class if the clone is expanded.

v_gene	j_gene	d_gene	abundance	CDR3nt	CDR3aa
TRBV10-3	TRBJ2-5	NA	few	TGTGCCATACAGGGATCCCAAGAGACCCAGTACTTC	CAIQGSQETQYF
TRBV5-8	TRBJ2-1	NA	many	TGTGCCAGCAGCTGGAAGGGGAGTTACTCCTACAATGAGCAGTTCTTC	CASSWKGSYSYNEQFF
TRBV27	TRBJ2-3	TRBD2	NA	TGTGCCAGCAGTTCGTTGGAGCGGGGCACTAGCACAGATACGCAGTATTTT	CASSSLERGTSTDTQYF
TRBV7-9	TRBJ2-7	NA	many	TGTGCCAGCAGCCCTCAGGGCAACCCCTGGGAGCAGTACTTC	CASSPQGNPWEQYF
TRBV28	TRBJ2-7	TRBD1	few	TGTGCCAGCTTCTCCCGGGACAGGGTTTACGAGCAGTACTTC	CASFSRDRVYEQYF
TRBV4-2	TRBJ1-1	TRBD1	NA	TGTGCCAGCAGCCAAGAAGGGACAGGGGGCACTGAAGCTTTCTTT	CASSQEGTGGTEAFF
TRBV7-2	TRBJ2-1	NA	few	TGTGCCAGCAGCTTAGTGGCCAGCTCCTACAATGAGCAGTTCTTC	CASSLVASSYNEQFF
TRBV5-6	TRBJ2-7	NA	many	NA	CASSLWFGFRGREQYF
TRBV23-1	TRBJ2-3	TRBD2	many	TGCGCCAGCAGTCAATCTGGCCCAAAAGCGGGAGAGGGCACAGATACGCAGTATTTT	CASSQSGPKAGEGTDTQYF
TRBV6-5	TRBJ2-1	TRBD2	many	TGTGCCAGCAGGTTGACTAGCGGGAGGAATTACAATGAGCAGTTCTTC	CASRLTSGRNYNEQFF
TRBV5-1	TRBJ1-1	NA	NA	TGCGCCAGCAGCCCGGGGGACCGGAGGGTTCAAACTGAAGCTTTCTTT	CASSPGDRRVQTEAFF
TRBV6-2/TRBV6-3	TRBJ2-7	TRBD1	many	TGTGCCAGCACAACAGGGGAAGAGCAGTACTTC	CASTTGEEQYF
TRBV7-6	TRBJ2-2	NA	few	TGTGCCAGCAGCTTAGGAGGAGTCCGGCGCACCGGGGAGCTGTTTTTT	CASSLGGVRRTGELFF
TRBV11-2	TRBJ2-2	NA	NA	TGTGCCAGCAGCAGACTCTACGGGGGGAACACCGGGGAGCTGTTTTTT	CASSRLYGGNTGELFF
TRBV4-2	TRBJ2-1	NA	few	TGTGCCAGCAGCCAAGACAGCTACAATGAGCAGTTCTTC	CASSQDSYNEQFF
TRBV18	TRBJ2-1	TRBD1	NA	TGTGCCAGCTCACCCAAGGGACAGGAGTTCAATGAGCAGTTCTTC	CASSPKGQEFNEQFF
TRBV7-8	TRBJ2-2	TRBD1	many	TGTGCCAGCAGCCGTCGGACAGGGACAATCACGAACACCGGGGAGCTGTTTTTT	CASSRRTGTITNTGELFF
TRBV12-3/TRBV12-4	TRBJ2-5	NA	many	TGTGCCAGCAGTTTTATGGGGACTTCAGAGACCCAGTACTTC	CASSFMGTSETQYF
TRBV12-3/TRBV12-4	TRBJ2-5	NA	NA	TGTGCCAGCAGTCCCGTACAAGAGACCCAGTACTTC	CASSPVQETQYF
TRBV28	TRBJ2-3	NA	NA	TGTGCCAGCGCTGGCGGATTCGGCACAGATACGCAGTATTTT	CASAGGFGTDTQYF
TRBV20-1	TRBJ1-1	TRBD1	many	TGCAGTGCTAGAGGACAGGGGGGCACTGAAGCTTTCTTT	CSARGQGGTEAFF